The entry below gives a single T cell receptor (beta chain) sequence along with its context. Its antigen is unidentified. TCRdb reprocessed the reads with MiXCR, giving one entry per CDR3 protein. The profile covers about 310,000 distinct CDR3 sequences, with roughly 25% appearing a single time and more than 10% taken by the ten largest. The V gene's germline CDR1 is SGHTA and CDR2 FQGTGA. Trimming left V 5 bases short and J 7 bases short, with 12 bases between. This CDR3 is 13 amino acids long. This sample was taken from a study of T cell repertoires in cytomegalovirus infection. Study information: A matching HLA type, together with CMV infection, was signaled by public TCR beta signatures.

The study's findings and limits: HLA-C-restricted CMV-specific TCR beta clonotypes were dominant in the ex vivo response.

The rearrangement joins TRBV7-3 to TRBJ2-1; D is unresolved. Source: cultured PBMCs, taken from culture after CMV antigen stimulation. The sequence was collected from a human donor in good health (CMV status not recorded). Some clones in this sample may be carry-over from other donors' samples. The CDR3: CASSPLGRNEQFF. The CDR3 DNA is TGTGCCAGCAGCCCCCTTGGCCGTAATGAGCAGTTCTTC.